Presented here are 8 T cell receptor beta chains from one specimen sequenced in a study of blood T cell repertoires in COVID-19. Profiled with immunoSEQ multiplex PCR; TCRdb holds only in-frame clones, not every one. The table lists 99,000 or so clones, approximately 80% of them singletons. The sample taken for sequencing was peripheral blood. The receptor set was obtained from a woman older than 75 with active or convalescent COVID-19.

This clone was recorded a few times. This sequence joins TRBV25-1 and TRBJ1-1; D perhaps matches TRBD1 (6 bases). Germline CDR1 and CDR2: MGHDK and SYGVNS. This CDR3 is 15 amino acids long. Between the trimmed V and J ends, which lost 6 bases and 6 bases, there was a span of 20 bases. The CDR3, as DNA: TGTGCCAGCAGCGAGGGGGGGCCGGTTATCGCTGAAGCTTTCTTT. Translating gives CASSEGGPVIAEAFF.

This clone was seen once. V is TRBV29-1 and J is TRBJ1-1, with D possibly being TRBD1 (5 bases). The germline V gene encodes CDR1 SQVTM and CDR2 ANQGSEA. V was pared by 4 bases and J by 0 bases, with 12 bases between. The CDR3 is made up of 14 amino acids. The CDR3 DNA reads as TGCAGCGTTGTATTCGGGGGACTGAACACTGAAGCTTTCTTT. Its protein is CSVVFGGLNTEAFF.

This chain uses TRBV5-4 with TRBJ2-1; TRBD2 matches 8 bases. The junction had 8 bases not matched to a gene; V was cut back by 0 bases and J by 6 bases. Germline V lookup: CDR1 SGHNT, CDR2 YYREEE (reference sequence). This CDR3 has 16 residues. The CDR3 loop reads CASSLGGGGRRNEQFF. CDR3 in DNA: TGTGCCAGCAGCTTGGGGGGCGGCGGGAGGCGCAATGAGCAGTTCTTC. Supplemented by reference TRBV5-4 and TRBJ2-1, the full variable domain reads ETGVTQSPTHLIKTRGQQVTLRCSSQSGHNTVSWYQQALGQGPQFIFQYYREEENGRGNFPPRFSGLQFPNYSSELNVNALELDDSALYLCASSLGGGGRRNEQFFGPGTRLTVL.

V gene TRBV11-2 combines with J gene TRBJ2-5, with TRBD2 identical over 8 bases. Germline V gene sequence: CDR1 SGHAT, CDR2 FQNNGV. V gave up 6 bases and J gave up 3 bases; unmatched junction bases: 9. The CDR3 loop spans 15 amino acids. CDR3 residues: CASRLEGSGEETQYF. CDR3 DNA: TGTGCCAGCAGACTAGAGGGTAGCGGGGAAGAGACCCAGTACTTC.

The CDR3 reads CASSLSPGESEKLFF. The DNA of the CDR3 is TGTGCCAGCAGCTTAAGTCCAGGGGAGAGTGAAAAACTGTTTTTT. The chain couples TRBV7-9 to TRBJ1-4; D may be TRBD1 (6 bases). The ends were cut back, 2 bases at V and 7 bases at J, with 14 bases in the middle. Germline V CDR1 and CDR2: SEHNR, FQNEAQ (reference sequence). CDR3 size: 15 residues.

Concerning this clone: One end of the junction varies from germline; a read error may be responsible. This sequence joins TRBV29-1 and TRBJ2-5; 12 bases match TRBD1. CDR3 size: 14 residues. Germline CDR1 reads SQVTM; CDR2 reads ANQGSEA. The CDR3 sequence: CSVAKQPGQGAINF. Here the CDR3 DNA reads TGCAGCGTTGCTAAACAACCGGGACAGGGGGCGATAAACTTC.

The J gene is TRBJ1-6, the V gene TRBV4-1, with no clear D. The V end lost 4 bases, the J end lost 0 bases, and 7 bases lay between the germline ends. This CDR3 has 15 amino acids. The germline gives CDR1 MGHRA, CDR2 YSYEKL. CDR3 bases: TGCGCCAGCAGCCGAATTAGCTCCTATAATTCACCCCTCCACTTT. This translates into CASSRISSYNSPLHF.

The chain uses TRBV7-2 and TRBJ1-1; TRBD1 matches 7 bases. V lost 5 bases, J lost 0 bases, and 6 bases stayed unmatched. Germline loops: CDR1 SGHTA, CDR2 FQGNSA. The CDR3 covers 15 residues. The CDR3, as DNA: TGTGCCAGCAGCCCATACAGGGGCATGAACACTGAAGCTTTCTTT. Amino acid sequence: CASSPYRGMNTEAFF.